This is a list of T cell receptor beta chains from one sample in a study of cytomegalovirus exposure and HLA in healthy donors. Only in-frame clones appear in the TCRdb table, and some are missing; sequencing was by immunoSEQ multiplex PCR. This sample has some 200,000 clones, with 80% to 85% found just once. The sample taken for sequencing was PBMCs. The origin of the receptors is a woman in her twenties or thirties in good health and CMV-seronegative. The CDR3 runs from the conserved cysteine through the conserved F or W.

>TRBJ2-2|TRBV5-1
CASSLEAASTGELFF
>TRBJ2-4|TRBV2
CASRDNLNIQYF
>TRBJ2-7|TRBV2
CASSVGAREQYF
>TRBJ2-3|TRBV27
CASSLRPGLAGPDTQYF
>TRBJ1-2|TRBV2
CASSETRDRGSGYTF
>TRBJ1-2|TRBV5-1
CASSVDQGNYGYTF
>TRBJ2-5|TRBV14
CASSNRQGGTETQYF
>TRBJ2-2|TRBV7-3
CASSFNRDRGNTGELFF
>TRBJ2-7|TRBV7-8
CASSTTTRFYEQYF
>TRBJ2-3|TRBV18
CASSPSLRSDTQYF
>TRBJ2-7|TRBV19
CASKADRVSEQYF
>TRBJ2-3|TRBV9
CASSVAPTSGGDTQYF
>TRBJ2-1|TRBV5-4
CASSLLLADEQFF
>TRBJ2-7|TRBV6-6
CASSHGDSSYEQYF
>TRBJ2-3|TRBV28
CASSLGTSGSRDTDTQYF
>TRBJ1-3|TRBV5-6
CASSAGDRGRGNTIYF
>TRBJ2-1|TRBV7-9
CSSSLDGAGNNEQFF
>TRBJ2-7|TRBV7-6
CASSLVAGSYEQYF
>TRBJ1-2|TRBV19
CASSIQAGTGVFYGYTF
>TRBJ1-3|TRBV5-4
CASSLAGQVPGNTIYF
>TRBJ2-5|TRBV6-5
CASLRTRGVQETQYF
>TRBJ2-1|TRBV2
CASSSRASGGTKNNEQFF
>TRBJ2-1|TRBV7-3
CASSLERRGLASSYNEQFF
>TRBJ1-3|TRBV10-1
CASGGQGNTIYF
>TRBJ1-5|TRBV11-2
CASSLAGTGNQPQHF
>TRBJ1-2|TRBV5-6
CASSYRGDGYTF
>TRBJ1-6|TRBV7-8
CASSLLGQLNSPLHF
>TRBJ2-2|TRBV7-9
CASSFPSTGTETNTGELFF
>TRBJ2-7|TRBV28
CASSSGVYEQYF
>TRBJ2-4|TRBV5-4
CASSPIPTGGAGNSQYF
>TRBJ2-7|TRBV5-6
CASSPGQGSAYEQYF
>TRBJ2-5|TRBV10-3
CAIRRTGGEETQYF
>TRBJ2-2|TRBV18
CASSSPYLQDRAAGELFF
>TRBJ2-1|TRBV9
CASSPSGGTYNEQFF